A single sample is the source of the 14 T cell receptor beta chains below, sequenced in a study of blood T cell repertoires in COVID-19. Assay used: immunoSEQ multiplex PCR; TCRdb lists only in-frame clones, some missing. The repertoire has more than 25,000 clones, approximately 85% of them found once; the top ten carry under 7.5%. The sequenced material came from peripheral blood. These receptors came from a man in his sixties with active COVID-19.

This sequence joins TRBV7-9 and TRBJ2-2, with 10 bases aligning to TRBD2. Germline V gene data show CDR1 as SEHNR and CDR2 as FQNEAQ (reference sequence). J lost 5 bases, V lost 2 bases, and 5 bases had no gene match. The CDR3 totals 16 residues. CDR3 nucleotide sequence: TGTGCCAGCAGCTTATATCCTAGCGGGAGAACCGGGGAGCTGTTTTTT. This gives the protein CASSLYPSGRTGELFF. Full variable domain (remainder filled in from reference TRBV7-9 and TRBJ2-2): DTGVSQNPRHKITKRGQNVTFRCDPISEHNRLYWYRQTLGQGPEFLTYFQNEAQLEKSRLLSDRFSAERPKGSFSTLEIQRTEQGDSAMYLCASSLYPSGRTGELFFGEGSRLTVL.

The J gene is TRBJ2-1, the V gene TRBV11-3; D is undetermined. The V end was cut by 0 bases, the J end by 0 bases, with 6 bases between. The CDR3 has 15 residues. The germline V gene has CDR1 SGHNT and CDR2 YENEEA. CDR3: CASSLELGSYNEQFF. The CDR3 DNA follows: TGTGCCAGCAGCTTAGAACTTGGCTCCTACAATGAGCAGTTCTTC.

The chain links TRBV20-1 to TRBJ2-1; D is unresolved. V lost 6 bases and J lost 0, with 12 bases in between. The CDR3 consists of 14 residues. Germline assignment: CDR1 DFQATT and CDR2 SNEGSKA (reference sequence). CDR3 residues: CSASLRSSYNEQFF. The CDR3 DNA reads TGCAGTGCGAGTCTTAGGAGCTCCTACAATGAGCAGTTCTTC.

The V and J genes are TRBV7-9 and TRBJ2-3, with TRBD2 identical over 12 bases. V lost 5 bases to trimming and J lost 5 bases; unmatched junction nucleotides: 8. Per the germline V gene, CDR1 is SEHNR and CDR2 is FQNEAQ (reference sequence). There are 16 residues in the CDR3. CDR3 sequence reads: CASSRSTSGRQDTQYF. In DNA, the CDR3 is TGTGCCAGCAGCCGATCTACTAGCGGGAGGCAAGATACGCAGTATTTT.

V and J are TRBV9 and TRBJ2-1; a possible D gene is TRBD2 (5 bases). Germline values: CDR1 SGDLS, CDR2 YYNGEE. The CDR3 spans 15 residues. The ends were cut back, 3 bases at V and 0 bases at J, with 10 bases in the middle. CDR3 sequence: CASSETGSSYNEQFF. For the CDR3, the DNA is TGTGCCAGCAGCGAGACGGGAAGCTCCTACAATGAGCAGTTCTTC. The full variable domain, completed using reference TRBV9 and TRBJ2-1, is DSGVTQTPKHLITATGQRVTLRCSPRSGDLSVYWYQQSLDQGLQFLIQYYNGEERAKGNILERFSAQQFPDLHSELNLSSLELGDSALYFCASSETGSSYNEQFFGPGTRLTVL.

The rearrangement joins TRBV3-1 (or the pseudogene TRBV3-2) to TRBJ2-7; maybe TRBD1 (5 bases). The germline gives CDR1 LGHDT, CDR2 YNNKEL (reference sequence). The V end lost 2 bases, the J end lost 4 bases, and 12 bases lay between the germline ends. The CDR3 has 14 amino acids. The CDR3, as DNA: TGTGCCAGCAGCCAAAGCGTGACAGCATACGAGCAGTACTTC. Translating it yields CASSQSVTAYEQYF.

This clone has just a few counts. The CDR3 sequence is CASSPPGQTRNKQFF. DNA of the CDR3: TGTGCCAGCAGCCCTCCGGGACAGACCCGGAATAAGCAGTTCTTC. The chain links TRBV6-6 to TRBJ2-1; 7 bases match TRBD1. The CDR3 has 15 residues. The germline V gene has CDR1 MNHNY and CDR2 SVGAGI (reference sequence). V trimming: 6 bases; J trimming: 11 bases; junction bases outside the gene matches: 16.

This clone was seen a few times. V is TRBV5-1 and J is TRBJ2-3; 8 positions agree with TRBD2. There are 14 residues in the CDR3. Germline CDR1 SGHRS, CDR2 YFSETQ. The V gene end was trimmed by 2 bases and the J gene end by 9 bases; junction bases not matched to a gene: 8. This chain's CDR3 is CASSLELAEQTQYF. The DNA of the CDR3 is TGCGCCAGCAGCTTAGAACTAGCGGAGCAGACGCAGTATTTT.

This clone was detected only a few times. V gene TRBV28 combines with J gene TRBJ2-7, with 10 bases fitting TRBD1. V lost 3 bases, J lost 1 base, and 3 bases stayed unmatched. The V gene's germline CDR1 is MDHEN and CDR2 SYDVKM. The CDR3 has 15 residues. Here the CDR3 DNA reads TGTGCCAGCAGTTTCGGGACAGGGGATTCCTACGAGCAGTACTTC. Amino acids: CASSFGTGDSYEQYF.

The V call is TRBV19, the J call TRBJ2-1; 7 bases match TRBD2. With 10 bases clipped from V and 2 bases from J, the junction kept 17 bases outside the gene matches. The CDR3 length is 17 residues. Germline CDR1 is LNHDA and CDR2 is SQIVND (reference sequence). The CDR3 DNA sequence: TGTGCCACCACGGTCCGGGACTACCGAAATCCCTACAATGAGCAGTTCTTC. It encodes CATTVRDYRNPYNEQFF.

The chain links TRBV18 to TRBJ1-1; D unresolved. Germline V gene sequence: CDR1 KGHSH, CDR2 LQKENI. The V end was cut by 5 bases, the J end by 0 bases, with 7 bases between. The length of the CDR3 is 13 residues. Written as DNA, the CDR3 is TGTGCCAGCTCATCCGGGATGAACACTGAAGCTTTCTTT. Translation: CASSSGMNTEAFF.

The genes are TRBV6-5 and TRBJ1-1, with a tentative D call TRBD1 (6 bases). Deletions cut 6 bases from V and 6 bases from J, with 11 bases between. CDR3 size: 12 residues. Germline values: CDR1 MNHEY, CDR2 SVGAGI. The CDR3 region is CASRQGRPEAFF. The CDR3 DNA is TGTGCCAGCAGACAGGGCCGGCCTGAAGCTTTCTTT.

This clone was seen just once. The CDR3 coding sequence is TGTGCCAGCGGGGGGGAACGCCGGGGTGAGCAGTTCTTC. This codes for CASGGERRGEQFF. The rearrangement uses TRBV11-3 and TRBJ2-1; 7 nucleotides line up with TRBD2. There are 13 residues in the CDR3. From germline, CDR1 is SGHNT and CDR2 YENEEA. J gave up 9 bases and V 8 bases, and 10 bases lay outside the gene matches.

The genes are TRBV19 and TRBJ2-2, with a tentative D call TRBD2 (6 bases). The germline gives CDR1 LNHDA, CDR2 SQIVND (reference sequence). The CDR3 extends over 14 amino acids. The ends were cut back, 6 bases at V and 7 bases at J, with 15 bases in the middle. CDR3 DNA: TGTGCCAGTAGAACTAGCATGGTGAGCGGGGAGCTGTTTTTT. Translation: CASRTSMVSGELFF. Combining the CDR3 with reference TRBV19 and TRBJ2-2 gives the whole variable domain DGGITQSPKYLFRKEGQNVTLSCEQNLNHDAMYWYRQDPGQGLRLIYYSQIVNDFQKGDIAEGYSVSREKKESFPLTVTSAQKNPTAFYLCASRTSMVSGELFFGEGSRLTVL.